These T cell receptor beta chains were read from a single sample in a study of T cells in pancreatic ductal adenocarcinoma. The assay was immunoSEQ multiplex PCR, and TCRdb's table has in-frame clones only and misses some. The data hold 10,000 to 15,000 clones, with 86% observed a single time. Sequencing was carried out using PBMCs. Every receptor here comes from a human donor with pancreatic ductal adenocarcinoma. Each CDR3 is given with its conserved first and last residue. The D gene is left open where the match is weak. For some rows the clone size is stated as once, few or many, or as a class when expanded; others skip it.

j_call d_call clone_size v_call cdr3_nt cdr3_aa
TRBJ2-7 TRBD1 - TRBV15 TGTGCCACCAGCACCCAGGGGGCGCGGTACGAGCAGTACTTC CATSTQGARYEQYF
TRBJ1-4 TRBD1 - TRBV7-8 TGTGCCAGCAGCTCCCGGGACAGGGACAAAAAACTGTTTTTT CASSSRDRDKKLFF
TRBJ2-3 TRBD1 - TRBV7-6 TGTGCCAGCAGCTTAGACGGCCAGGGGGCAACAGATACGCAGTATTTT CASSLDGQGATDTQYF
TRBJ2-7 TRBD2 - TRBV6-5 TGTGCCAGCAGGGCCGGGACTAGCGTCTACGAGCAGTACTTC CASRAGTSVYEQYF
TRBJ2-5 - - TRBV7-3 TGTGCCAGCAGCGGGTTCGGGGCGGCGGGGGAGACCCAGTACTTC CASSGFGAAGETQYF
TRBJ2-3 TRBD2 - TRBV27 TGTGCCAGCAGTTTAAATGGCGGGAGTAGTCGAGATACGCAGTATTTT CASSLNGGSSRDTQYF
TRBJ1-1 TRBD1 - TRBV4-1 TGCGCCAGCAGCCTCCGGGACAGCAAGAACACTGAAGCTTTCTTT CASSLRDSKNTEAFF
TRBJ1-2 - - TRBV6-5 TGTGCCAGCAGTTACGCACCTAACTATGGCTACACCTTC CASSYAPNYGYTF
TRBJ2-5 - - TRBV13 TGTGCCAGCAGCCGAGGACCAGAGCAGAGCCAAGAGACCCAGTACTTC CASSRGPEQSQETQYF
TRBJ2-5 TRBD2 - TRBV7-2 TGTGCCAGCAGCTTAACCCCTAGCGGGAGGGAGACCCAGTACTTC CASSLTPSGRETQYF
TRBJ1-4 - - TRBV29-1 TGCAGCGTTGACGGCGGTGAAAAACTGTTTTTT CSVDGGEKLFF
TRBJ1-6 - - TRBV4-1 TGCGCCAGCAACCCTCGGGACCGAGGGGCTCCCCTCCACTTT CASNPRDRGAPLHF
TRBJ2-1 - few TRBV5-6 TGTGCCAGCAGCTCATACAATGAGCAGTTCTTC CASSSYNEQFF
TRBJ1-3 TRBD1 - TRBV6-5 TGTGCCAGCAGTCCGGGACAGGGGAGAAACACCATATATTTT CASSPGQGRNTIYF
TRBJ1-3 TRBD1 - TRBV5-1 TGCGCCAGCAGCCCGACAGGGGGTGGAAACACCATATATTTT CASSPTGGGNTIYF
TRBJ2-5 - - TRBV9 TGTGCCAGCAGCGTAGACGGGGGTCGGACCCAGTACTTC CASSVDGGRTQYF
TRBJ2-5 - - TRBV5-1 TGCGCCAGCAGCTGGGGGGCTAGCGGACAAGAGACCCAGTACTTC CASSWGASGQETQYF
TRBJ2-1 - - TRBV11-3 TGTGCCAGCAGCCCGTCTCGGGGGCTGGACAATGAGCAGTTCTTC CASSPSRGLDNEQFF
TRBJ2-1 - - TRBV19 TGTGCCAGTAGTATTGGGGGCCTGATCTCCTACAATGAGCAGTTCTTC CASSIGGLISYNEQFF
TRBJ1-2 TRBD1 once TRBV25-1 TGTGCCAGCAGTGACCTCGGGACAGGGATGCATGGCTACACCTTC CASSDLGTGMHGYTF
TRBJ2-5 TRBD2 - TRBV28 TGTGCCACCAAGCGGGAGTGGCAAGAGACCCAGTACTTC CATKREWQETQYF
TRBJ2-7 - few TRBV28 TGTGCCAGCAGAGGGACGGCGCTAGACGAGCAGTACTTC CASRGTALDEQYF
TRBJ1-2 TRBD1 - TRBV5-6 TGTGCCAGCAGCTGGAGGACAGGACTATATGGCTACACCTTC CASSWRTGLYGYTF
TRBJ1-3 - - TRBV6-1 TGTGCCAGCAGTAACCAGGACACTGGAAACACCATATATTTT CASSNQDTGNTIYF
TRBJ2-5 TRBD2 - TRBV7-7 TGTGCCAGCACCCCGGGAGGAATCCAAGAGACCCAGTACTTC CASTPGGIQETQYF